This TCR beta chain was identified during a study of T cells after yellow fever vaccination. Study observations and caveats: Researchers cautioned that FACS-sorted repertoires could harbor abundant clonotypes contaminating from the bulk population.

This clonotype was counted a few times. The antigen remains undetermined. TCRdb used MiXCR to reprocess the 5' RACE reads, holding one entry per CDR3 protein. The profile shows a few hundred thousand distinct CDR3 sequences, approximately 3.8% of them singletons. This CDR3 has 15 amino acids. Germline CDR1 is MNHEY and CDR2 is SVGAGI. The ends were cut back, 0 bases at V and 1 base at J, with 8 bases in the middle. The chain employs TRBV6-5 and TRBJ2-3; D is uncertain. The material sequenced was PBMCs, taken on the day of the yellow fever booster vaccination. This TCR was recovered from a man younger than 35 who received the YFV17D yellow fever vaccine. CDR3 sequence (DNA): TGTGCCAGCAGTTACTCTCTGGGCGGCACAGATACGCAGTATTTT. As protein: CASSYSLGGTDTQYF.